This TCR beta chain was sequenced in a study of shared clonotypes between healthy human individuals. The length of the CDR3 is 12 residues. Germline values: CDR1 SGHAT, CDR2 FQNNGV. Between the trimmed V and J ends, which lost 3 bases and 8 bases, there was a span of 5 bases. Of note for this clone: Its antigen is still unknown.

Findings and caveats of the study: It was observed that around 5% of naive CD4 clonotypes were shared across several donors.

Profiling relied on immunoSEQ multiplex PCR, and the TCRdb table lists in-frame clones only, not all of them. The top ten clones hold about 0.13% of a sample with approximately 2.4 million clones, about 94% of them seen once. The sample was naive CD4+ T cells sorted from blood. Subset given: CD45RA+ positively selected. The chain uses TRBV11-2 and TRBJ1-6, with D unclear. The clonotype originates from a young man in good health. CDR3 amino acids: CASSLPDSPLHF. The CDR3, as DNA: TGTGCCAGCAGCTTGCCGGATTCACCCCTCCACTTT.